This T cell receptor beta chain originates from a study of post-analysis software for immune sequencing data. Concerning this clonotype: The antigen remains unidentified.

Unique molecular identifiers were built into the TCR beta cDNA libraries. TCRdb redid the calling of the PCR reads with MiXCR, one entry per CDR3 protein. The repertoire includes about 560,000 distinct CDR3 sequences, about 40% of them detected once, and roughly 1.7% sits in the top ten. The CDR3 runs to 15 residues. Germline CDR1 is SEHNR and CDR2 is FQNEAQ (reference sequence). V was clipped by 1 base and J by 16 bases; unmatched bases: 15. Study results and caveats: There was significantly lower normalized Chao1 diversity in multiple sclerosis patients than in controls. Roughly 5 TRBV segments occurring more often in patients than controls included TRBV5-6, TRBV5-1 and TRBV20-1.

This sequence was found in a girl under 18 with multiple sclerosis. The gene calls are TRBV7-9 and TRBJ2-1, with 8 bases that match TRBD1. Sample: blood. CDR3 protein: CASSLVYDRGPEAFF. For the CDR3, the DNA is TGTGCCAGCAGCTTAGTGTACGACAGGGGCCCTGAAGCTTTCTTC.